This T cell receptor beta chain was profiled in a study of graft-versus-host responses after intestinal transplantation. Looking at the study overall: Uniformly, recipients were administered anti-thymocyte globulin induction with subsequent tacrolimus and steroids for approximately three years.

As for this clone: Its target is unknown.

Assay: immunoSEQ multiplex PCR; the TCRdb copy retains only in-frame clones and omits some. The top ten hold 0.5% to 0.8% of the sample, which has tens of thousands of clones, approximately 88% seen once. This CDR3 spans 17 amino acids. CDR1 SQVTM and CDR2 ANQGSEA come from the germline V gene. V lost 7 bases, J lost 3 bases, and 16 bases stayed unmatched. The sample here was unstimulated CD4+ T cells sorted from spleen or lymph node cells, taken before transplant. This rearrangement joins TRBV29-1 to TRBJ2-2; 8 bases match TRBD2. This sequence originates from a human donor who was the organ donor for an intestinal transplant. The CDR3 DNA follows: TGCAGCGCCGTTAGGGTCGCGGGGGGCAGCGACACCGGGGAGCTGTTTTTT. Translation: CSAVRVAGGSDTGELFF.